This TCR beta chain is drawn from a study of blood T cell repertoires in COVID-19. Overall study: Spain, Italy and the United States supplied samples that represented acute and convalescent COVID-19. The cDNA or gDNA used as material had been derived from T cells, B-cell-depleted T cells, or PBMCs.

This clone showed up just once. The V and J ends lost 0 bases and 3 bases, in that order; junction bases with no gene match: 5. CDR1 and CDR2 from the germline V gene are LGHDT and YNNKEL (reference sequence). This CDR3 spans 15 amino acids. Sequenced by immunoSEQ multiplex PCR; TCRdb stores in-frame clones only, minus some. The sample consists of around 170,000 clones, around 84% of them appearing once. Resolution of symptoms, clearance, or two negative PCRs was present in recovered Cohort 3 donors. The V and J genes are TRBV3-1 (or the pseudogene TRBV3-2) and TRBJ2-7; TRBD2 matches at 7 bases. This TCR was recovered from a woman in her forties or fifties who had recovered from COVID-19. The specimen sequenced was PBMCs or T cells enriched from blood (not recorded which). The CDR3 is CASSQEPGRDYEQYF. DNA for the CDR3: TGTGCCAGCAGCCAAGAACCGGGGAGGGACTACGAGCAGTACTTC.